Below, 9 T cell receptor beta chains from the same sample are listed, as sequenced in a study of cytomegalovirus exposure and HLA in healthy donors. The PCR contained 60 Vbeta and 13 Jbeta primers. Profiling relied on immunoSEQ multiplex PCR, and the TCRdb table lists in-frame clones only, not all of them. The repertoire consists of around 76,000 clones, with 78% occurring once and the leading ten covering 8% to 9.5%. Sequenced sample: PBMCs. These TCRs come from a woman between 40 and 50 years old in good health and CMV-seropositive.

The chain carries TRBV10-1 and TRBJ1-5, with 7 bases fitting TRBD1. Germline assignment: CDR1 WNHNN and CDR2 SYGVQD (reference sequence). Unmatched junction bases numbered 17, after V lost 10 bases and J lost 2 bases. The CDR3 covers 17 residues. The CDR3 nucleotides read TGCGCCACCAGATTTCGGACAGGACGGCGTGGCAATCAGCCCCAGCATTTT. Translating it yields CATRFRTGRRGNQPQHF.

The chain joins TRBV7-2 to TRBJ2-7; weak D call: TRBD1 (6 bases). The V end lost 6 bases, the J end lost 2 bases, and 23 bases lay between the germline ends. Germline V gene sequence: CDR1 SGHTA, CDR2 FQGNSA. CDR3 length: 17 residues. In DNA form, the CDR3 reads TGTGCCAGCAGTACCGACAGGATCTGGTTGATTCCCTACGAGCAGTACTTC. Its protein is CASSTDRIWLIPYEQYF.

This clone was counted a single time. The junction shows a germline mismatch at one end, possibly a read error. V usage is TRBV30 and J usage is TRBJ1-2; D remains unclear. CDR1 and CDR2 (germline): GTSNPN, SVGIG (reference sequence). The CDR3 is 14 amino acids. The CDR3 spells CAWSVALDHYGYTF. DNA for the CDR3: TGTGCCTGGAGTGTGGCGTTAGACCACTACGGCTACACCTTC.

The gene calls are TRBV10-3 and TRBJ2-1; TRBD2 matches at 10 bases. From germline, CDR1 is ENHRY and CDR2 SYGVKD. This CDR3 comprises 17 residues. V lost 6 bases to trimming and J lost 2 bases; unmatched junction nucleotides: 10. As DNA, the CDR3 is TGTGCCATCAGATCTAGACTAGCGGGCCGTACCTACAATGAGCAGTTCTTC. It codes for CAIRSRLAGRTYNEQFF.

J is TRBJ2-5 and V is TRBV2; 8 positions agree with TRBD1. Near its end, the DNA agrees better with TRBJ2-7, so the J call may be wrong. The CDR3 covers 16 residues. In germline, CDR1 is SNHLY, CDR2 FYNNEI. The CDR3: CASSPGQGLNSYEQYF. CDR3 coding DNA: TGTGCCAGCAGTCCAGGACAGGGCCTAAACTCCTACGAGCAGTACTTC.

The genes are TRBV4-2 and TRBJ2-5; 10 positions match TRBD2. Trimming cost V 1 base and J 2 bases; bases outside gene matches: 10. CDR1 is LGHNA, CDR2 YNFKEQ, per germline. This CDR3 is 18 amino acids long. The CDR3 DNA follows: TGTGCCAGCAGCCAAGGTGGGGGGGGTAGCGGGGGGCAAGAGACCCAGTACTTC. This translates into CASSQGGGGSGGQETQYF.

In its sample, this clone ranks as medium-sized. The chain carries TRBV6-1 and TRBJ2-7; TRBD1 matches at 10 bases. J gave up 9 bases and V 6 bases, and 8 bases lay outside the gene matches. The length of the CDR3 is 13 residues. Per the germline V gene, CDR1 is MNHNS and CDR2 is SASEGT. The CDR3 region has the DNA TGTGCCAGCAGGGAGGGACAGGGGATCGGGCAGTACTTC. Residues: CASREGQGIGQYF.

The chain carries TRBV5-1 and TRBJ2-2; TRBD2 aligns across 9 bases. The CDR3 is made up of 17 amino acids. V trimming: 3 bases; J trimming: 0 bases; junction bases outside the gene matches: 6. Germline values: CDR1 SGHRS, CDR2 YFSETQ. CDR3 DNA: TGCGCCAGCAGCTCGCTTAGCGGGGGATCGAACACCGGGGAGCTGTTTTTT. This encodes CASSSLSGGSNTGELFF.

The chain is built from TRBV15 and TRBJ2-7, with unresolved D. Deletions cut 3 bases from V and 6 bases from J, with 12 bases between. Germline V lookup: CDR1 LNHNV, CDR2 YYDKDF (reference sequence). The length of the CDR3 is 13 residues. Here the CDR3 reads CATSRAYTSEQYF. CDR3 DNA sequence: TGTGCCACCAGCAGGGCATACACATCCGAGCAGTACTTC.